This note documents a single TCR beta chain sequence. What it recognizes is unknown. The whole isolated RNA underwent reverse transcription, so sequencing captured expressed TCRB transcripts. Sequencing used immunoSEQ multiplex PCR; TCRdb keeps in-frame clones, though not all of them. In the table there are hundreds of thousands of clones, more than 13% of which are singletons. The data stem from a study of beta chain features in type 1 diabetes. Study as a whole: Across the samples, about 100 million sorted cells were examined in total. Study results and caveats: People with Type 1 diabetes carried modestly yet significantly shorter TCRB CDR3s in all four CD4+ subsets. Type 1 diabetes patients had VDJ junctions that carried fewer insertions and more deletions.

CDR1 and CDR2 (germline): SGHRS, YFSETQ. This CDR3 is 16 amino acids long. The V and J ends lost 1 base and 2 bases respectively, with 16 bases between them. Sequenced sample: naive CD4+ T cells from blood. The clonotype comes from a man younger than 35 with type 1 diabetes. The chain combines TRBV5-1 with TRBJ2-7, with D possibly TRBD2 on 5 matching bases. The CDR3 sequence: CASSLRGNLRAYEQYF. As DNA, the CDR3 is TGCGCCAGCAGCTTGCGAGGGAATTTGAGGGCCTACGAGCAGTACTTC.